Following are 18 T cell receptor beta chains from one sample sequenced in a study of blood T cell repertoires in COVID-19. Libraries were prepared by immunoSEQ multiplex PCR; TCRdb keeps only in-frame clonotypes and omits some of them. In the table there are 300,000 or so clones, 87% of which are singletons. Sequencing input: peripheral blood. The origin of the receptors is a woman in her forties or fifties who had recovered from COVID-19.

This chain connects TRBV5-1 to TRBJ2-6; a weak D match, TRBD1 (5 bases). There are 15 residues in the CDR3. The germline V gene has CDR1 SGHRS and CDR2 YFSETQ. V lost 0 bases, J lost 5 bases, and 9 bases lay in between. The CDR3 coding sequence is TGCGCCAGCAGCTTGGCGCAGGGTAGGGCCAACGTCCTGACTTTC. Its protein is CASSLAQGRANVLTF. The full variable domain, its missing parts supplied by reference TRBV5-1 and TRBJ2-6, is KAGVTQTPRYLIKTRGQQVTLSCSPISGHRSVSWYQQTPGQGLQFLFEYFSETQRNKGNFPGRFSGRQFSNSRSEMNVSTLELGDSALYLCASSLAQGRANVLTFGAGSRLTVL.

The chain combines TRBV28 with TRBJ2-2; 13 bases align to TRBD2. The CDR3 is made up of 16 amino acids. The germline CDR1 and CDR2 sequences are MDHEN and SYDVKM. The V and J ends lost 6 bases and 0 bases, in that order; junction bases with no gene match: 1. The DNA of the CDR3 is TGTGCCAGCAGGACTAGCGGGGGGTCGAACACCGGGGAGCTGTTTTTT. It is translated as CASRTSGGSNTGELFF.

This clone has only one observation. This chain links TRBV5-1 with TRBJ1-4; tentative D call: TRBD1 (5 bases). CDR1 and CDR2 (germline): SGHRS, YFSETQ. The V gene lost 4 bases and the J gene lost 6 bases, with 25 bases spanning the gap. This CDR3 comprises 18 residues. The CDR3 spells CASSPVGGTRVSDEKLFF. The CDR3 DNA sequence: TGCGCCAGCAGCCCGGTCGGAGGGACTAGGGTTTCGGATGAAAAACTGTTTTTT.

There are a few counts of this clone. The chain employs TRBV6-2 or TRBV6-3 and TRBJ2-3; possibly TRBD2 for D (5 bases). Germline loops: CDR1 MNHEY, CDR2 SVGEGT. Trimming shortened V by 3 bases and J by 4 bases, and 17 bases separated the two germline ends. The CDR3 is made up of 16 amino acids. CDR3 sequence: CASSYARGFESDTQYF. CDR3 DNA sequence: TGTGCCAGCAGTTATGCTCGGGGTTTTGAATCAGATACGCAGTATTTT.

V usage is TRBV11-3 and J usage is TRBJ1-1, with unresolved D. The CDR3 runs to 13 residues. The germline gives CDR1 SGHNT, CDR2 YENEEA. V was clipped by 5 bases and J by 0 bases, with 7 bases between them. The CDR3 coding sequence is TGTGCCAGCAGCAAAGGAGTGAACACTGAAGCTTTCTTT. Amino acids: CASSKGVNTEAFF.

The chain recombines TRBV7-6 with TRBJ1-1, with a weak D call TRBD1 (5 bases). The CDR3 has 15 residues. Trimming took 1 base from V and 3 from J, leaving 12 bases between them. Germline V gene data show CDR1 as SGHVS and CDR2 as FNYEAQ. The CDR3 region is CASSLDQGKDTEAFF. CDR3 bases: TGTGCCAGCAGCTTAGATCAGGGTAAGGACACTGAAGCTTTCTTT.

The chain has TRBV4-3 and TRBJ2-7, with D perhaps TRBD1 (5 bases). This CDR3 is built from 13 residues. Looked up from germline, CDR1 is LGHNA and CDR2 is YSLEER. V lost 3 bases and J lost 6, with 12 bases in between. CDR3 nucleotides: TGCGCCAGCAGCCATGGCAGGGCGAGCGAGCAGTACTTC. Its protein is CASSHGRASEQYF.

The V gene is TRBV9, the J gene TRBJ2-2; TRBD1 matches at 7 bases. Germline values: CDR1 SGDLS, CDR2 YYNGEE. This CDR3 region has 16 residues. Trimming at V came to 0 bases and at J to 4 bases, leaving 6 bases not matched to a gene. Here the CDR3 DNA reads TGTGCCAGCAGCGTAGCCACAGGGGCGGGCACCGGGGAGCTGTTTTTT. As protein: CASSVATGAGTGELFF. Full variable domain (remainder filled in from reference TRBV9 and TRBJ2-2): DSGVTQTPKHLITATGQRVTLRCSPRSGDLSVYWYQQSLDQGLQFLIQYYNGEERAKGNILERFSAQQFPDLHSELNLSSLELGDSALYFCASSVATGAGTGELFFGEGSRLTVL.

The genes are TRBV11-1 and TRBJ2-1; D is possibly TRBD2 (6 bases). The germline gives CDR1 SGHAT, CDR2 FQDESV (reference sequence). CDR3 length equals 16 residues. V lost 1 base and J 2 bases, leaving 12 bases between the germline ends. In nucleotides, the CDR3 is TGTGCCAGCAGCTTAGTATTTAGCGGTGCCTACAATGAGCAGTTCTTC. This gives the protein CASSLVFSGAYNEQFF.

This chain joins TRBV20-1 and TRBJ2-1; TRBD2 matches 8 bases. V trimming: 3 bases; J trimming: 3 bases; junction bases outside the gene matches: 13. The CDR3 spans 17 residues. Looked up from germline, CDR1 is DFQATT and CDR2 is SNEGSKA (reference sequence). CDR3 DNA sequence: TGCAGTGCTAGTCCCCTTAGAGCGGGAGTGGTCTACAATGAGCAGTTCTTC. This translates into CSASPLRAGVVYNEQFF.

The V call is TRBV28, the J call TRBJ1-4; D is ambiguous. CDR1 MDHEN and CDR2 SYDVKM come from the germline V gene. V gave up 2 bases and J gave up 8 bases, with 12 bases separating them. This CDR3 has 14 amino acids. CDR3 residues: CASSLRGVGEKLFF. In nucleotides, the CDR3 is TGTGCCAGCAGTTTACGGGGAGTAGGGGAAAAACTGTTTTTT. Filled out from reference TRBV28 and TRBJ1-4, the complete variable domain reads DVKVTQSSRYLVKRTGEKVFLECVQDMDHENMFWYRQDPGLGLRLIYFSYDVKMKEKGDIPEGYSVSREKKERFSLILESASTNQTSMYLCASSLRGVGEKLFFGSGTQLSVL.

The chain recombines TRBV20-1 with TRBJ2-3; no firm D call. Germline CDR1 reads DFQATT; CDR2 reads SNEGSKA (reference sequence). The CDR3 has 11 residues. Trimming took 0 bases from V and 7 from J, leaving 5 bases between them. The CDR3 coding sequence is TGCAGTGCTAGAGATCTTAATACGCAGTATTTT. Translated, it gives CSARDLNTQYF.

Only a few counts were recorded for this clone. The CDR3 DNA is TGTGCCAGCCGCCCGGGAATGATTGGGGCCAACGTCCTGACTTTC. It yields the protein CASRPGMIGANVLTF. V is TRBV6-5 and J is TRBJ2-6, with D possibly TRBD2 on 5 matching bases. CDR1 is MNHEY, CDR2 SVGAGI, per germline. The V gene lost 8 bases and the J gene lost 3 bases, with 14 bases spanning the gap. The CDR3 totals 15 residues.

The CDR3 nucleotides are TGTGCCAGCTCACCACCCAGCGCGCAAGAGACCCAGTACTTC. Translation: CASSPPSAQETQYF. The chain employs TRBV18 and TRBJ2-5; D gene unclear. V lost 0 bases and J 2 bases, leaving 7 bases between the germline ends. CDR1 KGHSH and CDR2 LQKENI come from the germline V gene. The CDR3 consists of 14 residues. The whole variable domain, filled in from reference TRBV18 and TRBJ2-5, reads NAGVMQNPRHLVRRRGQEARLRCSPMKGHSHVYWYRQLPEEGLKFMVYLQKENIIDESGMPKERFSAEFPKEGPSILRIQQVVRGDSAAYFCASSPPSAQETQYFGPGTRLLVL.

This clone was seen only once. This chain joins TRBV19 and TRBJ2-1; 7 nucleotides agree with TRBD2. Losses at the gene ends were 5 bases for V and 7 bases for J; bases not matched to a gene: 11. CDR1 and CDR2 from the germline V gene are LNHDA and SQIVND (reference sequence). This CDR3 is 15 amino acids long. CDR3 in DNA: TGTGCCAGTAGTGGTCGGGCGGGAGCTCGGAATGAGCAGTTCTTC. Translation gives CASSGRAGARNEQFF.

The rearrangement joins TRBV4-1 to TRBJ2-7, with TRBD2 identical over 12 bases. This CDR3 region has 16 residues. J was trimmed by 0 bases and V by 3 bases; bases with no gene match: 3. The germline gives CDR1 MGHRA, CDR2 YSYEKL. The CDR3 sequence: CASSQTTSGSSYEQYF. CDR3 coding DNA: TGCGCCAGCAGCCAGACGACTAGCGGGAGCTCCTACGAGCAGTACTTC.

As regards this clone: A read error may account for a junction end that differs from germline. The rearrangement links TRBV7-7 to TRBJ2-5, with TRBD2 as a possible D gene (5 bases). Looked up from germline, CDR1 is SSHAT and CDR2 is FNYEAQ (reference sequence). The CDR3 loop spans 15 amino acids. CDR3 region: CASSPGMGILETQYF. CDR3 in DNA: TGTGCTAGCAGCCCCGGGATGGGTATCTTGGAGACCCAGTACTTC.

This clone was found a few times. The J gene is TRBJ2-5, the V gene TRBV5-1; D gene uncertain. V lost 4 bases, J lost 7 bases, and 11 bases lay in between. CDR1 is SGHRS, CDR2 YFSETQ, per germline. The CDR3 runs 12 residues. In DNA form, the CDR3 reads TGCGCCAGCAGCCTGACGGAGAGGACCCAGTACTTC. Translated: CASSLTERTQYF.